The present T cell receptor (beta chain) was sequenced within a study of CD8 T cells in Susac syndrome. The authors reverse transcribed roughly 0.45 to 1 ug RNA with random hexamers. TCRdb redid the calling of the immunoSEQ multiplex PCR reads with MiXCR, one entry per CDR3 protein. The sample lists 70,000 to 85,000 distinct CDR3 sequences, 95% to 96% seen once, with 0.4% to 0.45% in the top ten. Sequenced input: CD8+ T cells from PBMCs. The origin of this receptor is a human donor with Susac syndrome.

The CDR3 DNA follows: TGTGCTACAGGGGATCAGGGACCCATCAATGAGCAGTTCTTC. It is translated as CATGDQGPINEQFF. The V and J genes are TRBV14 and TRBJ2-1; 7 nucleotides align to TRBD1. The CDR3 sequence is 14 residues long. Germline V CDR1 and CDR2: SGHDN, FVKESK.